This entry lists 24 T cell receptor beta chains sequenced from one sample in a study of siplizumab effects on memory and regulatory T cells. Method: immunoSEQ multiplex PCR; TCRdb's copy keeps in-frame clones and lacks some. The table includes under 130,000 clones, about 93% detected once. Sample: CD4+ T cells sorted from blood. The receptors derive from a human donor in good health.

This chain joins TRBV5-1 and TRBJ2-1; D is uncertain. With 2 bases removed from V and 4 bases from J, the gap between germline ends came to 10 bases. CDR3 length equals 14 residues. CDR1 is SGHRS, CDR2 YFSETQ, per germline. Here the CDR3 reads CASSFGAVYNEQFF. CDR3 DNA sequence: TGCGCCAGCAGCTTTGGAGCCGTATACAATGAGCAGTTCTTC.

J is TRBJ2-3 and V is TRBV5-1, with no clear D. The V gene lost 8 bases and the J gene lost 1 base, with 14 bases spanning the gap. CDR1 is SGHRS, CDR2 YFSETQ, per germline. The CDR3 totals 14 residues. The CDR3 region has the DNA TGCGCCAGTACACGGAGTGGGGGCACAGATACGCAGTATTTT. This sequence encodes CASTRSGGTDTQYF.

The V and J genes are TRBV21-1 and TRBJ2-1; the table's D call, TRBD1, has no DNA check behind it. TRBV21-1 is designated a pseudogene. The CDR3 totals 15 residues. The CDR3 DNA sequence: TGTGCCAGCCGACCGGACAATTCCTCCTACAATGAGCAGTTCTTC. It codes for CASRPDNSSYNEQFF.

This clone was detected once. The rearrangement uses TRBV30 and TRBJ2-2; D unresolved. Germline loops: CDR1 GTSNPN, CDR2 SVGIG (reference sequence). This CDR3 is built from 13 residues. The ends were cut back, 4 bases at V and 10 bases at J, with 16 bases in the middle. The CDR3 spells CAWNPLLHEELFF. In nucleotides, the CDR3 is TGTGCCTGGAACCCGTTGCTTCATGAGGAGCTGTTTTTT. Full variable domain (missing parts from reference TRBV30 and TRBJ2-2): SQTIHQWPATLVQPVGSPLSLECTVEGTSNPNLYWYRQAAGRGLQLLFYSVGIGQISSEVPQNLSASRPQDRQFILSSKKLLLSDSGFYLCAWNPLLHEELFFGEGSRLTVL.

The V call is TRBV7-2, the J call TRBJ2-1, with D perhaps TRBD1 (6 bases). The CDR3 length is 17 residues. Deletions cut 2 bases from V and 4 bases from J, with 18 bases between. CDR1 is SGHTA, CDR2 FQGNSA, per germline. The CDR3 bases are TGTGCCAGCAGCTTATCCTCAGGGGCCCCCAGATACAATGAGCAGTTCTTC. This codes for CASSLSSGAPRYNEQFF.

The CDR3 region has the DNA TGTGCCACCTTGGACAGGCCCGACACCGGGGAGCTGTTTTTT. It encodes CATLDRPDTGELFF. The rearrangement uses TRBV10-3 and TRBJ2-2, with 7 positions matching TRBD1. J lost 3 bases, V lost 10 bases, and 8 bases had no gene match. Germline CDR1 ENHRY, CDR2 SYGVKD. This CDR3 is 14 amino acids long.

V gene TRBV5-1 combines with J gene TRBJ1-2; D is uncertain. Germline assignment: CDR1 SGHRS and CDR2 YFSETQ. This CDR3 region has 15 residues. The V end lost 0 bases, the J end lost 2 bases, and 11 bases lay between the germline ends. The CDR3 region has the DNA TGCGCCAGCAGCTTGGAGGGCATTGGAAACTATGGCTACACCTTC. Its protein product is CASSLEGIGNYGYTF.

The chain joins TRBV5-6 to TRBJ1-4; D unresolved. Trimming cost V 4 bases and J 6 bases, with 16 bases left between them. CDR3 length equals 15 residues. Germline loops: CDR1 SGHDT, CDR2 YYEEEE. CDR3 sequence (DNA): TGTGCCAGCAGCCAGAGGGCTTTTCCGGATGAAAAACTGTTTTTT. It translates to CASSQRAFPDEKLFF.

DNA for the CDR3: TGTGCCAGCAGTCCAACTAGCGCGCAAGAGACCCAGTACTTC. Translating it yields CASSPTSAQETQYF. The chain couples TRBV6-4 to TRBJ2-5; the match to TRBD2 covers 7 bases. The CDR3 runs to 14 residues. The ends lost 5 bases at V and 2 bases at J; junction bases unmatched: 5. Germline V CDR1 and CDR2: MRHNA, SNTAGT.

The CDR3 bases are TGCGCCAGCAGCCAAGACCCGGGGTCCCAGACCCAGTACTTC. This translates into CASSQDPGSQTQYF. This chain uses TRBV4-1 with TRBJ2-5; D is possibly TRBD2 (5 bases). CDR1 and CDR2 (germline): MGHRA, YSYEKL. V lost 0 bases, J lost 6 bases, and 11 bases lay in between. The CDR3 totals 14 residues.

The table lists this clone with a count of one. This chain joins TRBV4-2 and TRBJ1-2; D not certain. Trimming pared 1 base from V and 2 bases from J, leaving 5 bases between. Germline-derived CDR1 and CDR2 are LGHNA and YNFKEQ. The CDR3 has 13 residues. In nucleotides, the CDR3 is TGTGCCAGCAGCCAAGGAGGGAACTATGGCTACACCTTC. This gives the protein CASSQGGNYGYTF.

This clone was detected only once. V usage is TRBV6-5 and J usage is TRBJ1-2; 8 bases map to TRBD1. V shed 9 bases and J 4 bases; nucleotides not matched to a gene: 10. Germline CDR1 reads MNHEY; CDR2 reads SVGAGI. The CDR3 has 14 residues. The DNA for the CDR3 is TGTGCCAGTCGGGCGGCAGGGGGCAGCTATGGCTACACCTTC. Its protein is CASRAAGGSYGYTF.

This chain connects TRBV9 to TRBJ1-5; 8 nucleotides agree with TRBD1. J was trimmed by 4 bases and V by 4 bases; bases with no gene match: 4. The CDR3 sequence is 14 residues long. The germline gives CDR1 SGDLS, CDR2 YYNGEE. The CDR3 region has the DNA TGTGCCAGCAGCCCCCAGGGGGCAAATCAGCCCCAGCATTTT. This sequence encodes CASSPQGANQPQHF.

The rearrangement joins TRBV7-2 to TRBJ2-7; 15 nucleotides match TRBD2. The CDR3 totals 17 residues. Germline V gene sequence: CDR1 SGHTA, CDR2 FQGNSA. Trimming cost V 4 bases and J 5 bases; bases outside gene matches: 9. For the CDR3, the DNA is TGTGCCAGCAGCTCCAGGACTAGCGGGAGGGCCTACCACGAGCAGTACTTC. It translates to CASSSRTSGRAYHEQYF.

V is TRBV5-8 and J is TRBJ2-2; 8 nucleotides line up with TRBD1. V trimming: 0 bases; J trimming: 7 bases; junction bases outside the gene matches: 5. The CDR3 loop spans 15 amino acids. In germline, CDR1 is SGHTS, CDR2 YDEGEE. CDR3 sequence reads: CASSLESGGGGELFF. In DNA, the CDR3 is TGTGCCAGCAGCTTGGAGTCAGGGGGCGGCGGGGAGCTGTTTTTT.

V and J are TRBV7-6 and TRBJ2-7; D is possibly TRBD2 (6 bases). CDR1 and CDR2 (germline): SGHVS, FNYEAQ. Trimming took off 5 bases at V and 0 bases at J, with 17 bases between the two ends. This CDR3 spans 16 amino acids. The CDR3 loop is CASSGTGTLSSYEQYF. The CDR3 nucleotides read TGTGCCAGCAGCGGGACCGGGACTTTAAGCTCCTACGAGCAGTACTTC.

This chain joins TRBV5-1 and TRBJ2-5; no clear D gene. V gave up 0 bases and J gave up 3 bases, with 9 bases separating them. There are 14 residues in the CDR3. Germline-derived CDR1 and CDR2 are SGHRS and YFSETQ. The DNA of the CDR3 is TGCGCCAGCAGCTTGGTGTCAGCTAAAGAGACCCAGTACTTC. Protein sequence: CASSLVSAKETQYF.

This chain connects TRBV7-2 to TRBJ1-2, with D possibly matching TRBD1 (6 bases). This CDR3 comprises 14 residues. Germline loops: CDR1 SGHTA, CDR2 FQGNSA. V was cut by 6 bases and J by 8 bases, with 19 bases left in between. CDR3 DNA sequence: TGTGCCAGCAGGTCCTTGGCACTTCAGGGGGGCTACACCTTC. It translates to CASRSLALQGGYTF.

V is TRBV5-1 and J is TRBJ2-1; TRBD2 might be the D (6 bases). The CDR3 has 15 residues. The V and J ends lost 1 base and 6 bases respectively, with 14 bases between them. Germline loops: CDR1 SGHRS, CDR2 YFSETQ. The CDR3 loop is CASSLRSAGGNEQFF. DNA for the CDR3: TGCGCCAGCAGCTTGCGGTCAGCGGGCGGCAATGAGCAGTTCTTC.

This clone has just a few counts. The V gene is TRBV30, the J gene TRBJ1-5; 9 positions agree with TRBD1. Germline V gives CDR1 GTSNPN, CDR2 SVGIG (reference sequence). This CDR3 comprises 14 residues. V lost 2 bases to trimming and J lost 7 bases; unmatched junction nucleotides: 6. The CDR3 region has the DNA TGTGCCTGGAGTCCGGGACAGGGTGCACAGCCCCAGCATTTT. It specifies CAWSPGQGAQPQHF.

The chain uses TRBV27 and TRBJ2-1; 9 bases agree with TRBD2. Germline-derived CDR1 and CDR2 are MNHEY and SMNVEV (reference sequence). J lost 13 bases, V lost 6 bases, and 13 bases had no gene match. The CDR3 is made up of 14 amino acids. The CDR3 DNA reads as TGTGCCAGCAGCCTCGGGATAGCGGGAGCGGACCAGTTCTTC. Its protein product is CASSLGIAGADQFF.

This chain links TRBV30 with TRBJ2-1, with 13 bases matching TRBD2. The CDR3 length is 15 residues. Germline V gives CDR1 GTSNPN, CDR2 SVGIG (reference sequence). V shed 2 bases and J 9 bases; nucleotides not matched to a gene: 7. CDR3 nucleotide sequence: TGTGCCTGGAGTAAGGGGACTAGCGGGAAAGGTGAGCAGTTCTTC. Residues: CAWSKGTSGKGEQFF. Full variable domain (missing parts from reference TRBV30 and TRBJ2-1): SQTIHQWPATLVQPVGSPLSLECTVEGTSNPNLYWYRQAAGRGLQLLFYSVGIGQISSEVPQNLSASRPQDRQFILSSKKLLLSDSGFYLCAWSKGTSGKGEQFFGPGTRLTVL.

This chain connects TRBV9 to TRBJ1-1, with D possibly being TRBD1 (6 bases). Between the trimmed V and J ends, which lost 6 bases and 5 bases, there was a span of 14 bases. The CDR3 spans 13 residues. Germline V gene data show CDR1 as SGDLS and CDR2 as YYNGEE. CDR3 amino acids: CASTSGGKTEAFF. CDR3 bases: TGTGCCAGCACCTCGGGGGGCAAAACTGAAGCTTTCTTT. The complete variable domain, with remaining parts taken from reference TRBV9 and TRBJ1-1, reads DSGVTQTPKHLITATGQRVTLRCSPRSGDLSVYWYQQSLDQGLQFLIQYYNGEERAKGNILERFSAQQFPDLHSELNLSSLELGDSALYFCASTSGGKTEAFFGQGTRLTVV.

The CDR3 protein is CSVVAGGIYEQYF. CDR3 nucleotides: TGCAGCGTTGTAGCCGGCGGGATCTACGAGCAGTACTTC. This chain links TRBV29-1 with TRBJ2-7, with a weak D call TRBD2 (6 bases). With 4 bases removed from V and 3 bases from J, the gap between germline ends came to 13 bases. The CDR3 spans 13 residues. Germline V gene sequence: CDR1 SQVTM, CDR2 ANQGSEA.